Detailed here is one T cell receptor beta chain. This clonotype was seen repeatedly, ten times or more. Its antigen remains unidentified. No qualities accompany the bases; no much larger clone lies one base away. The data belong to a study of blood T cells in healthy people across ages (dated by TCRdb to between 2014 and 2017). With regard to the full study: Template switching captured roughly one uniquely barcoded TCR beta cDNA molecule per two T cells in model experiments. To avoid experimental bias, donors of different ages were spread randomly across the sequencing lanes. Donors were grouped into four age groups: young (average roughly 15 years), middle-aged (roughly 38), aged (around 60) and long-lived (around 82). The study measured age-related changes in TCR beta repertoire diversity using deep sequencing normalized with unique cDNA molecular identifiers. For two donors (one aged 18 to 29 and one aged 80 or older), the study analyzed two additional independent replicas of 1 million unique cDNA reads from the same blood draw. Study-level results and caveats: Estimates of total diversity from one million sequenced T cells were regarded as lower bounds and underestimates. There was a strong correlation between observed TCR beta diversity and the percentage of naive T cells measured by flow cytometry. Compared with the aged group, the long-lived group had more naive CD4+ T cells, fewer expanded clones and increased TCR diversity, a pattern suggesting age selection. Because the CMV infection status of the donors was unknown, age-related changes in expanded clonotypes may potentially have been confounded. Because profiling used bulk unsorted PBMCs, naive and antigen-experienced compartments could not be compared conclusively. Observed TCR beta diversity per million T cells fell roughly linearly with age, and a significant reduction was already apparent by age roughly 41.

The approximately 40 donors, aged about 6 to 90 years, were systemically healthy Caucasian individuals from Russia. About 10 milliliters of peripheral blood were collected from each donor into EDTA-treated Vacutainer tubes. Ficoll-Paque density-gradient centrifugation was used to isolate PBMCs, with at least 7 million obtained per sample. Total RNA, at least 6 micrograms per sample, was extracted from PBMCs with Trizol reagent. The percentages of naive CD45RAhigh/CD27high T cells were determined by flow cytometry on a PBMC aliquot from every donor. Taken from cysteine to phenylalanine, the CDR3 has 13 residues. Only the CDR3 portion is preserved as DNA: 39 bases, with reading frame beginning at the first base. The CDR1 and CDR2 encoded by the germline V gene (reference sequence) are LGHDT and YNNKEL. The germline ends are 5 bases apart after V is trimmed by 1 base and J by 1 base. Libraries were prepared through 5' RACE. Sequenced using an Illumina HiSeq 2500. The second PCR ran for about 6 to 12 cycles and used a J-beta primer mix along with a sample-barcoded 5' primer. Each TCR beta cDNA molecule received a unique molecular identifier from a template-switch 5' adaptor carrying 12 random nucleotides. Each sample yielded at least 3 million CDR3-containing paired-end reads. The Mint cDNA synthesis kit, primed by a TRBC-specific oligonucleotide, was used to synthesize first-strand cDNA from all RNA. Following uracil-DNA glycosylase treatment, all cDNA underwent a first 18-cycle PCR with the universal primers M1SS and BC2_uni_R. The original methods were these. Normalization of each sample was performed by random selection of 1 million high-quality reads, each carrying a distinct molecular identifier. Reads sharing molecular identifiers were discarded rather than binned into consensus sequences. MiTCR, set to a Q25 quality threshold and the strictest error-elimination algorithm, was used for CDR3 identification, clonotype clustering and error correction. A nonparametric unseen species model using Euler transformation provided a lower-bound estimate of total TCR beta diversity. The public reads were quality trimmed at Q25 with fastp and then assembled into clones with MiXCR by TCRdb, keeping productive beta chains. Under each unique CDR3 protein, matching rows form one entry showing the most common genes and DNA. The V and J calls shown here were made by TCRdb, not taken from the authors' results. The sample table shows approximately 1.5 million distinct CDR3 sequences, and about 32% are seen once. The ten most abundant clones make up roughly 10% of the sample.

What was sequenced was blood. The source of this sequence is a woman aged 25-40 years in good health. The rearranged segments are TRBV3-1 and TRBJ2-7, with no D gene named confidently. The DNA sequence follows: TGTGCCAGCAGCCAAGCGGAGTCCTACGAGCAGTACTTC. This encodes CASSQAESYEQYF.